The present T cell receptor (beta chain) was sequenced within a study of cytomegalovirus exposure and HLA in healthy donors. Of note for this clone: Its antigen is still unknown.

Assay used: immunoSEQ multiplex PCR; TCRdb lists only in-frame clones, some missing. The sample holds about 120,000 clones, 80% to 90% seen once. Overall study results and limits: Some public TCRs appeared in many individuals, while most sequences were rare.

The J segment lost 2 bases and the V segment lost 0 bases, leaving 5 bases of the junction unmatched. CDR1 and CDR2 (germline): LGHNA, YNFKEQ. The CDR3 consists of 17 residues. This clonotype originated in a woman younger than 35 in good health and CMV-seronegative. Input material: PBMCs. The chain uses TRBV4-2 and TRBJ2-3, with TRBD2 matching 10 bases. The CDR3, as DNA: TGTGCCAGCAGCCAAGATAAGCGGGAGGGAAACACAGATACGCAGTATTTT. Amino acid sequence: CASSQDKREGNTDTQYF.